These 20 T cell receptor beta chains originate from one sample sequenced in a study of OX40 agonist ivuxolimab in advanced cancers. Here immunoSEQ multiplex PCR was the method, and the copy in TCRdb shows in-frame clones only, minus some. The sample gives roughly 86,000 clones, approximately 91% of which show up once; 0.55% to 0.7% is in the top ten. Sequenced material: CD4+ or CD8+ T cells sorted from blood, taken in a trial of the OX40 agonist ivuxolimab. Receptors were obtained from an adult with an advanced solid tumor such as melanoma, head and neck, liver or kidney cancer.

A single count supports this clone. The chain is built from TRBV4-2 and TRBJ2-1; TRBD2 agrees at 11 bases. The V gene's germline CDR1 is LGHNA and CDR2 YNFKEQ. The CDR3 consists of 18 residues. V gave up 4 bases and J gave up 5 bases; unmatched junction bases: 13. The CDR3 region is CASSPKTTSGSGDNEQFF. CDR3 nucleotide sequence: TGTGCCAGCAGCCCAAAAACTACTAGCGGGAGTGGGGACAATGAGCAGTTCTTC.

The rearrangement links TRBV5-4 to TRBJ2-7, with TRBD2 matching 7 bases. Looked up from germline, CDR1 is SGHNT and CDR2 is YYREEE (reference sequence). CDR3 size: 14 residues. V lost 5 bases, J lost 2 bases, and 7 bases stayed unmatched. The CDR3 sequence: CASRLAEDAYEQYF. CDR3 nucleotide sequence: TGTGCCAGCAGGCTAGCGGAGGATGCCTACGAGCAGTACTTC.

The chain is built from TRBV15 and TRBJ2-5; the D is unclear. Looked up from germline, CDR1 is LNHNV and CDR2 is YYDKDF (reference sequence). V was clipped by 0 bases and J by 7 bases, with 12 bases between them. The CDR3 is 14 amino acids. In nucleotides, the CDR3 is TGTGCCACCAGCAGAGACCCCACGAGAAGGACCCAGTACTTC. This sequence encodes CATSRDPTRRTQYF.

The V call is TRBV7-9, the J call TRBJ1-1; D remains unclear. V lost 6 bases, J lost 4 bases, and 9 bases lay in between. The CDR3 totals 12 residues. Germline V gene data show CDR1 as SEHNR and CDR2 as FQNEAQ (reference sequence). In DNA, the CDR3 is TGTGCCAGCAGGGGCCCTGGCACTGAAGCTTTCTTT. Translated, it gives CASRGPGTEAFF.

The chain employs TRBV18 and TRBJ1-5; D gene ambiguous. V shed 1 base and J shed 5 bases, with 9 bases lying between them. The CDR3 loop spans 14 amino acids. Germline V CDR1 and CDR2: KGHSH, LQKENI. The CDR3 here is CASSPQGFDQPQHF. CDR3 bases: TGTGCCAGCTCACCACAGGGATTCGATCAGCCCCAGCATTTT.

This clone came up once. The rearrangement links TRBV5-4 to TRBJ1-5; possible D gene TRBD1, 5 bases. V was trimmed by 0 bases and J by 4 bases, leaving 11 bases between them. Germline CDR1 SGHNT, CDR2 YYREEE (reference sequence). The length of the CDR3 is 15 residues. CDR3 bases: TGTGCCAGCAGCTTGGGAGGGGATAATAATCAGCCCCAGCATTTT. It specifies CASSLGGDNNQPQHF.

The rearrangement uses TRBV7-2 and TRBJ2-3; 7 bases map to TRBD2. V lost 4 bases and J lost 0; bases outside the gene matches: 7. CDR3 size: 16 residues. Germline lookup yields CDR1 SGHTA and CDR2 FQGNSA. CDR3 region: CASSSKAGSSTDTQYF. CDR3 in DNA: TGTGCCAGCAGCTCTAAAGCGGGATCTAGCACAGATACGCAGTATTTT. Variable domain in full (rest from reference TRBV7-2 and TRBJ2-3): GAGVSQSPSNKVTEKGKDVELRCDPISGHTALYWYRQSLGQGLEFLIYFQGNSAPDKSGLPSDRFSAERTGGSVSTLTIQRTQQEDSAVYLCASSSKAGSSTDTQYFGPGTRLTVL.

J is TRBJ1-5 and V is TRBV5-5, with TRBD1 matching over 7 bases. The germline gives CDR1 SGHKS, CDR2 YYEKEE (reference sequence). This CDR3 is 15 amino acids long. V was pared by 4 bases and J by 5 bases, with 9 bases of the junction left unmatched. DNA of the CDR3: TGTGCCAGCAGCCCGAGGACAGGCGGAGATCAGCCCCAGCATTTT. Amino acid sequence: CASSPRTGGDQPQHF.

The chain couples TRBV6-1 to TRBJ2-7, with a possible D match to TRBD2 (6 bases). The germline CDR1 and CDR2 sequences are MNHNS and SASEGT. Trimming pared 3 bases from V and 0 bases from J, leaving 15 bases between. This CDR3 comprises 16 residues. The chain's CDR3 is CASSDPLASSSYEQYF. CDR3 bases: TGTGCCAGCAGTGATCCTCTAGCGTCTAGCTCCTACGAGCAGTACTTC.

J is TRBJ2-7 and V is TRBV5-6; D gene ambiguous. There are 12 residues in the CDR3. Germline V gene lookup returns CDR1 SGHDT and CDR2 YYEEEE. V shed 2 bases and J shed 3 bases, with 6 bases lying between them. The CDR3 sequence is CASSFRIYEQYF. CDR3 bases: TGTGCCAGCAGCTTTAGAATCTACGAGCAGTACTTC.

DNA for the CDR3: TGTGCCAGCAGCGCTCGGGACACAGCTCAGCCCCAGCATTTT. Encoded protein: CASSARDTAQPQHF. The chain recombines TRBV6-5 with TRBJ1-5, with D perhaps matching TRBD1 (6 bases). V dropped 6 bases and J dropped 6 bases, with 15 bases sitting between them. CDR1 and CDR2 from the germline V gene are MNHEY and SVGAGI. The CDR3 contains 14 residues.

This chain links TRBV7-2 with TRBJ2-3; 8 bases map to TRBD1. CDR1 and CDR2 (germline): SGHTA, FQGNSA. Unmatched junction bases numbered 5, after V lost 4 bases and J lost 2 bases. This CDR3 region has 15 residues. CDR3 residues: CASSSQGASTDTQYF. The CDR3 nucleotides are TGTGCCAGCAGCTCTCAGGGGGCCTCCACAGATACGCAGTATTTT.

The V gene is TRBV29-1, the J gene TRBJ2-3; possibly TRBD2 for D (5 bases). Germline assignment: CDR1 SQVTM and CDR2 ANQGSEA. The CDR3 has 13 residues. Trimming took 4 bases from V and 5 from J, leaving 13 bases between them. CDR3 in amino acids: CSVGEGSGDTQYF. CDR3 DNA: TGCAGCGTTGGCGAGGGATCAGGAGATACGCAGTATTTT.

CDR3 in amino acids: CASSQDGVGTGRTDTQYF. DNA of the CDR3: TGCGCCAGCAGCCAAGATGGTGTCGGGACAGGGAGGACAGATACGCAGTATTTT. J is TRBJ2-3 and V is TRBV4-1; 9 bases align to TRBD1. CDR1 is MGHRA and CDR2 is YSYEKL in the germline V gene. This CDR3 is built from 18 residues. Unmatched junction bases numbered 10, after V lost 0 bases and J lost 3 bases.

This clone was detected once. The CDR3 DNA reads as TGTGCCAGCAGGAACCCAGCGGGAAGCACAGATACGCAGTATTTT. Amino acids: CASRNPAGSTDTQYF. This chain links TRBV2 with TRBJ2-3; 7 bases fit TRBD2. The CDR3 loop spans 15 amino acids. Germline values: CDR1 SNHLY, CDR2 FYNNEI. V was pared by 6 bases and J by 0 bases, with 6 bases of the junction left unmatched.

The V and J genes are TRBV19 and TRBJ1-1; D remains unclear. The CDR3 has 15 amino acids. Per germline, CDR1 LNHDA and CDR2 SQIVND (reference sequence). V lost 10 bases and J 5 bases, leaving 23 bases between the germline ends. The CDR3 bases are TGTGCCATTTCCCAGTCGGGAAAACCGCCGACTGAAGCTTTCTTT. This encodes CAISQSGKPPTEAFF.

The J gene is TRBJ2-2, the V gene TRBV6-1; D is unclear. Trimming stripped 7 bases from V and 0 bases from J, with 9 bases between. The CDR3 is 14 residues long. CDR1 and CDR2 (germline): MNHNS, SASEGT. CDR3 in amino acids: CASKVPANTGELFF. The DNA of the CDR3 is TGTGCCAGCAAGGTGCCGGCGAACACCGGGGAGCTGTTTTTT.

This chain connects TRBV27 to TRBJ2-3; 7 bases line up with TRBD1. The germline CDR1 and CDR2 sequences are MNHEY and SMNVEV (reference sequence). J was trimmed by 0 bases and V by 0 bases; bases with no gene match: 0. The CDR3 is 15 amino acids. The chain's CDR3 is CASSLSGGSTDTQYF. DNA for the CDR3: TGTGCCAGCAGTTTATCAGGGGGCAGCACAGATACGCAGTATTTT.

As DNA, the CDR3 is TGTGCCAGCAGCGTAGACGGTGGGGAGACCCAGTACTTC. Amino acids: CASSVDGGETQYF. The chain is built from TRBV9 and TRBJ2-5; D is uncertain. The V end was cut by 0 bases, the J end by 5 bases, with 8 bases between. This CDR3 has 13 residues. The germline gives CDR1 SGDLS, CDR2 YYNGEE. The full variable domain, its missing parts supplied by reference TRBV9 and TRBJ2-5, is DSGVTQTPKHLITATGQRVTLRCSPRSGDLSVYWYQQSLDQGLQFLIQYYNGEERAKGNILERFSAQQFPDLHSELNLSSLELGDSALYFCASSVDGGETQYFGPGTRLLVL.

The chain uses TRBV7-3 and TRBJ1-2, with unresolved D. CDR3 length: 13 residues. The V end was cut by 0 bases, the J end by 7 bases, with 9 bases between. Germline CDR1 and CDR2: SGHTA and FQGTGA. CDR3 in DNA: TGTGCCAGCAGCTTAACGTTCGCATCTGGCTACACCTTC. Its translation: CASSLTFASGYTF.